Described below is a single TCR beta chain sequence and its context. The antigen it binds to is not known. No quality values exist for individual bases; no much larger clone is one base distant. The intended sense of this specimen's time point label: week 35, safety follow-up. Every vaccine dose consisted of 300 ug of a 20-mer mutant IDH1 peptide in Montanide, administered subcutaneously together with topical imiquimod. Patients were given eight vaccinations, in weeks 1, 3, 5, 7, 11, 15, 19 and 23, which matched visits V03 through V10. Newly diagnosed WHO grade 3 or 4 IDH1-mutant astrocytomas showing loss of nuclear ATRX were present in the donors. The samples were drawn from NOA16, a multicentre, single-arm, open-label phase I trial in Germany that tested a mutant IDH1 peptide vaccine in humans for the first time. Genomic DNA for TCRB sequencing was extracted from EDTA blood using the DNeasy Blood and Tissue Kit.

The V end loses 5 bases and the J end loses 4 bases, and a stretch of 12 bases separates them. The CDR3, cysteine through phenylalanine, is 13 amino acids long. Only the CDR3 part of the read is kept: 39 bases, read in frame from the first base. The germline V gene provides CDR1 SGHVS and CDR2 FNYEAQ. This record comes from a study of a mutant IDH1 vaccine in newly diagnosed glioma (dated by TCRdb to the early 2020s). Some background on the complete study: Vaccination began 4-6 weeks after radiotherapy alone, or alongside temozolomide cycles in the chemotherapy-containing groups. Of the 30 or so patients who were treated, approximately 60% were male and about 40% were female, and the mean age was roughly 40 years. Before enrollment, patients had received standard therapy of radiotherapy alone, temozolomide alone, or radiochemotherapy with temozolomide; most received the combination. The week-35 safety follow-up took place at visit V12, and the week-47 end of study took place at visit V13. Peripheral blood samples were drawn at six visits, namely V03 (baseline), V05, V07, V10, V12 and V13. Longitudinal TCRB deep sequencing was performed for about two dozen treated patients wherever samples were available for exploratory analyses. The study at large found these results: Pseudoprogression seemed to be unrelated to changes in the top peripheral T cell clonotypes found by TCRB sequencing. Selection of PBMC samples for TCRB deep sequencing was based on availability. Immune responses induced by the vaccine were seen in roughly 95% of patients across multiple MHC alleles. According to the authors, sample limitations meant that analyses of patient blood samples could not be reproduced.

The library came from the immunoSEQ multiplex PCR assay. Rearranged TCR beta chain sequences were amplified with the hsTCRB Kit following the manufacturer's protocol. An Illumina MiSeq was used to sequence the TCRB libraries. In the original analysis: Demultiplexing, trimming and gene mapping were performed with the kit vendor's proprietary platform. Drawn from immuneACCESS, this table holds only the in-frame rearrangements with V and J called that TCRdb kept. Clones are partly lost; checked studies trace under half to an unresolved V gene and leave the rest unexplained. The V and J calls and clone size were taken over from that table, and D and trimming were inferred from the DNA. This sample holds some 61,000 clones; 84% were observed only once. The ten top clones hold approximately 12% of the sample.

The TCR was taken from a man between 18 and 29 years old with glioma. The starting material was PBMCs, obtained from a glioma patient whose treatment included an IDH1 peptide vaccine. The V gene is TRBV7-6 and the J gene is TRBJ2-7; perhaps TRBD1 is the D gene, with 5 bases matching. The sequenced DNA is TGTGCCAGCAGCCCAGGGTACAGATACGAGCAGTACTTC. Its coded protein is CASSPGYRYEQYF.